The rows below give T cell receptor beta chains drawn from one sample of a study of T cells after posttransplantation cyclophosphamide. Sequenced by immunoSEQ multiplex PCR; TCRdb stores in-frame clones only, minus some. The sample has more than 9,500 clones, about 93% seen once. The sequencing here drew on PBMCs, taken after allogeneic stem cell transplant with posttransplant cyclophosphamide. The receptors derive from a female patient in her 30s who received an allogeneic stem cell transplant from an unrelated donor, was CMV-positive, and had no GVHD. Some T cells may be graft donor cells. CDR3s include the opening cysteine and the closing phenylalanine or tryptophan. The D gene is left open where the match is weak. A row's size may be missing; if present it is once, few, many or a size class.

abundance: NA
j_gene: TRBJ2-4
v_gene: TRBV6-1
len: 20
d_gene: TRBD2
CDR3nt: TGTGCCAGCAGTGGGCAGCGGGGGGGGATGGTTTTACTAGCCAAAAACATTCAGTACTTC
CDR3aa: CASSGQRGGMVLLAKNIQYF

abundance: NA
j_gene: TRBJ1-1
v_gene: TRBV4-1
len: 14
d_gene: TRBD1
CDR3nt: TGCGCCAGCAGCAGGGGGACAGTCCTGGATGGAGCTTTCTTT
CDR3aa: CASSRGTVLDGAFF

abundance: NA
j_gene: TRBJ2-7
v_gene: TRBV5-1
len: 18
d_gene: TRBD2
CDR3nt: TGCGCCAGCAGCTCGCTCGCCCCGACTAGCGGGCTAACCTACGAGCAGTACTTC
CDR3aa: CASSSLAPTSGLTYEQYF

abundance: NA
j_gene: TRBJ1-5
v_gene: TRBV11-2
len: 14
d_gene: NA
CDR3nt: TGTGCCAGCAGCTTTGGCGGATCGAATCAGCCCCAGCATTTT
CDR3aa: CASSFGGSNQPQHF

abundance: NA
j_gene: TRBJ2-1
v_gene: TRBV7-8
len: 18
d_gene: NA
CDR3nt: TGTGCCAGCAGTTTGGTGACCGGGCAGGGATTTCGTTACAATGAGCAGTTCTTC
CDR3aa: CASSLVTGQGFRYNEQFF

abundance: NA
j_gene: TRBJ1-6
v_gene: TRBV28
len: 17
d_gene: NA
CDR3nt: TGTGCCAGCAGGGCATTGGGAGCCGACTCCTATAATTCACCCCTCCACTTT
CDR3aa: CASRALGADSYNSPLHF

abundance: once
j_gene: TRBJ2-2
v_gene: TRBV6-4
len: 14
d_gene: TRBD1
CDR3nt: TGTGCCAGCAGTAGACAGGGTCGAAACGGGGAGCTGTTTTTT
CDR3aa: CASSRQGRNGELFF

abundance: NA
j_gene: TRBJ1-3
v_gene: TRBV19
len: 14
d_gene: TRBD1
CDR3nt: TGTGCCAGTAGTGACAGGGGACCTGGAAACACCATATATTTT
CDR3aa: CASSDRGPGNTIYF

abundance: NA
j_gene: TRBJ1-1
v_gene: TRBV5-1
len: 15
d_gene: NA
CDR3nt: TGCGCCAGCAGCCCCCAACCTCAGGGGAACACTGAAGCTTTCTTT
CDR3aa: CASSPQPQGNTEAFF

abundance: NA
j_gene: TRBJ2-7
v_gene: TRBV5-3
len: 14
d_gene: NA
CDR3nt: TGTGCCAGAAGCTTGGCGGCAGGTAAGAGCGAGCAGTACTTC
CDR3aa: CARSLAAGKSEQYF

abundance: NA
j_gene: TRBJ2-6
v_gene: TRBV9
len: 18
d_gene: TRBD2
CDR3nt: TGTGCCAGCAGCCTAGCGGGGGGTGGAAACTCTGGGGCCAACGTCCTGACTTTC
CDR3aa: CASSLAGGGNSGANVLTF

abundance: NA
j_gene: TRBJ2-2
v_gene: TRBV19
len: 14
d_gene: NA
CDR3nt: TGTGCCAGTAGTAAGCCTGATAACACCGGGGAGCTGTTTTTT
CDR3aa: CASSKPDNTGELFF

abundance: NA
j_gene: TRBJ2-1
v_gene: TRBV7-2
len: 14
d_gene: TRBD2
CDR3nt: TGTGCCAGCAGGTGGACTAGCGGGAACAATGAGCAGTTCTTC
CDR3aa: CASRWTSGNNEQFF

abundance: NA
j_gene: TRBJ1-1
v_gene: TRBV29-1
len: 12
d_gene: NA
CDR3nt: TGCAGCGTTCCAGGGCCAAACACTGAAGCTTTCTTT
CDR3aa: CSVPGPNTEAFF

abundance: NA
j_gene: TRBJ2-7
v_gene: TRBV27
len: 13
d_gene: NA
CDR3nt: TGTGCCAGCAGTTTCGGCGGGCTCTACGAGCAGTACTTC
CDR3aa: CASSFGGLYEQYF

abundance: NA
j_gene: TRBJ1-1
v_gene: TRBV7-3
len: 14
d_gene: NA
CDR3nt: TGTGCCAGCAGCTCCGGTTTAGGGGGCACTGAAGCTTTCTTT
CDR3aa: CASSSGLGGTEAFF

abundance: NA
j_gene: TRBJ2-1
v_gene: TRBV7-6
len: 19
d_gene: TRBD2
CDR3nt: TGTGCCAGCAGCTTATTGGTTCCGACTAGCGGGGGTACCTACAATGAGCAGTTCTTC
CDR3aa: CASSLLVPTSGGTYNEQFF

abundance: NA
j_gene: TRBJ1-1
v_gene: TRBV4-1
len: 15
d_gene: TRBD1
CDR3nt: TGCGCCAGCAGCCAGGCAGGGGGCGCGGACCCTGAAGCTTTCTTT
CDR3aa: CASSQAGGADPEAFF

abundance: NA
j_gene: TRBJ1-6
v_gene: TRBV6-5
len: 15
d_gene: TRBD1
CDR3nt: TGTGCCAGCAGTACCACCGGGACAGTTTCTTCACCCCTCCACTTT
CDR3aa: CASSTTGTVSSPLHF

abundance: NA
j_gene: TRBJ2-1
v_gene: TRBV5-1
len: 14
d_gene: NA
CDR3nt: TGCGCCAGCACGTTGGATATGCGGATGAATGAGCAGTTCTTC
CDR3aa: CASTLDMRMNEQFF

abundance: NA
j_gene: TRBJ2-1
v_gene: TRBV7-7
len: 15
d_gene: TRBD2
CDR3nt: TGTGCTAGCAGCTTAGGGCGGGGGGTGGACAATGAGCAGTTCTTC
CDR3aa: CASSLGRGVDNEQFF

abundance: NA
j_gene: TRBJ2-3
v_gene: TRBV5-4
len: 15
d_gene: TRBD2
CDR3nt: TGTGCCAGCAGCTTAGAGCGGGGGGGCGCAGATACGCAGTATTTT
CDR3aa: CASSLERGGADTQYF

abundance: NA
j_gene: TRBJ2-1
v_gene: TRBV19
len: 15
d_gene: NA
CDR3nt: TGTGCCAGTAGTAGGATAGACTCCACCTACAATGAGCAGTTCTTC
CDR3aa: CASSRIDSTYNEQFF

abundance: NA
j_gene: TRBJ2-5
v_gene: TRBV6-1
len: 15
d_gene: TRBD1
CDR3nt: TGTGCCAGCAGCGCGGCAGTAGGGCAGGGGGTGATCCAGTACTTC
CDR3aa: CASSAAVGQGVIQYF

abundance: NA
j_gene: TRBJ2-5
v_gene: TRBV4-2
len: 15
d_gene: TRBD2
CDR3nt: TGTGCCAGCGGAGCTAGCGGGGGGTACCAAGAGACCCAGTACTTC
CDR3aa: CASGASGGYQETQYF

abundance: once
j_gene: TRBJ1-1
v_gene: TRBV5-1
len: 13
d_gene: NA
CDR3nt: TGCGCCTCCACTGATTGGGGCAACACTGAAGCTTTCTTT
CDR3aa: CASTDWGNTEAFF

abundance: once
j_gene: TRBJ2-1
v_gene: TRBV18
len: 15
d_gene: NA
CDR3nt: TGTGCCAGCTCACAACTACCGGGTCGGGGCAATGAGCAGTTCTTC
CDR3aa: CASSQLPGRGNEQFF

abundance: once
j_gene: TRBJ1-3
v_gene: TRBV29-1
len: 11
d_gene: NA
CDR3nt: TGCAGCGTGGGGAGAGGAAACACCATATATTTT
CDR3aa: CSVGRGNTIYF

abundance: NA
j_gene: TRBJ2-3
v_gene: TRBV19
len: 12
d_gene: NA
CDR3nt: TGTGCCAGTAGTAGGTCCGGAGATACGCAGTATTTT
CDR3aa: CASSRSGDTQYF

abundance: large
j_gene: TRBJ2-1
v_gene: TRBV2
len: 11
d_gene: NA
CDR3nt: TGTGCCATTGGGCGGGACTGGGAGCAGTTCTTC
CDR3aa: CAIGRDWEQFF

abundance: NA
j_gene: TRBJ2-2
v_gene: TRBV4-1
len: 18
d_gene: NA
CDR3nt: TGCGCCAGCAGCCAAGCGGTTAGTCAGGGAGGAGTTTCCGGGGAGCTGTTTTTT
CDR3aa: CASSQAVSQGGVSGELFF

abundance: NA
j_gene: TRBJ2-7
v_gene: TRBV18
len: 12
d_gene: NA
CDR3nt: TGTGCCAGCTCATCCCTAACCTACGAGCAGTACTTC
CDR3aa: CASSSLTYEQYF

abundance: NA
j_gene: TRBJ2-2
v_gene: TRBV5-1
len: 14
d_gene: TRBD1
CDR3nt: TGCGCCAGCCGGACAGGGGCGAACACCGGGGAGCTGTTTTTT
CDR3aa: CASRTGANTGELFF

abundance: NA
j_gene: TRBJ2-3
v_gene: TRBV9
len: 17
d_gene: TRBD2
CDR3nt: TGTGCCAGCAGCGTGGGGACTAGCGTTTCTAGCACAGATACGCAGTATTTT
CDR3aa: CASSVGTSVSSTDTQYF

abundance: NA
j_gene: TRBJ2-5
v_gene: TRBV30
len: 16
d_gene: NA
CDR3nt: TGTGCCTGGAGTGTAAAGGGGTGGGGAAACCAAGAGACCCAGTACTTC
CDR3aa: CAWSVKGWGNQETQYF

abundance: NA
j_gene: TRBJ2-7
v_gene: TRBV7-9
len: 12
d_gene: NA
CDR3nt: TGTGCCAGCAGCTTTGACAGCTACGAGCAGTACTTC
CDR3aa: CASSFDSYEQYF